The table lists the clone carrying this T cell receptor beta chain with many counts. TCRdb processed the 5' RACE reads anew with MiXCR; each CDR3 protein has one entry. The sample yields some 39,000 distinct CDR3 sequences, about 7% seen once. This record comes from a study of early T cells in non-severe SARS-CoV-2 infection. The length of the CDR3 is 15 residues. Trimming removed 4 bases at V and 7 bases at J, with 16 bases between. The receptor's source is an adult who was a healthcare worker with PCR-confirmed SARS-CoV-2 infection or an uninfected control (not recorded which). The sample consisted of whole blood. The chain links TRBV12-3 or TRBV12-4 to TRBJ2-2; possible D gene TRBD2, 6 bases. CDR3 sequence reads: CASSSIGGSIGELFF. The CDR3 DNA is TGTGCCAGCAGTTCCATTGGGGGGAGTATCGGGGAGCTGTTTTTT.